The present T cell receptor beta chain was sequenced within a study of shared clonotypes between healthy human individuals. Study-wide background: A donor's plate count was three for CD4 naive and three for CD4 memory; CD8 naive had two and CD8 memory one. Broader study findings: Generally, naive subsets (rather than memory subsets) showed larger estimated richness.

Terminally differentiated effector memory CD45RA+ cells were excluded from the naive CD8 cells, which were CD45RO-negative and positively selected for CCR7. Donors comprised only Caucasian adults living in Nashville, Tennessee. Regarding this clone: Its antigen is unknown.

V was pared by 1 base and J by 5 bases, with 11 bases between. The germline CDR1 and CDR2 sequences are MGHRA and YSYEKL. The CDR3 has 15 residues. It was 150 to 250 ng DNA, tens of thousands of T cell genomes, that sorted-subset replicate PCRs used. Assay used: immunoSEQ multiplex PCR; TCRdb lists only in-frame clones, some missing. The table shows about 1.9 million clones, with around 93% occurring only once. The material sequenced was naive CD8+ T cells from PBMCs. The origin of this receptor is a man aged 18 to 29 in good health. Some clones in this sample may be carry-over from other donors' samples. The V and J genes are TRBV4-1 and TRBJ1-4; D gene uncertain. CDR3 residues: CASSQGFTLNEKLFF. The CDR3 nucleotides read TGCGCCAGCAGCCAAGGATTTACCCTAAATGAAAAACTGTTTTTT.